The 4 T cell receptor beta chains in this list originate from one sample, sequenced in a study of T cells in Graves' hyperthyroidism and ophthalmopathy. RNA transcripts yielded amplified TCR beta CDR3 regions. TCR CDR3 regions were first amplified by RT-PCR with HTBI primers. Via MiXCR, TCRdb re-called the multiplex PCR reads, giving one row per CDR3 protein. The data show about 270,000 distinct CDR3 sequences, 20% to 25% seen once. The source material was blood. These TCRs come from a man aged 25 to 40 with Graves' ophthalmopathy.

This clonotype was found a few times. V usage is TRBV18 and J usage is TRBJ1-1; D unclear. Germline V CDR1 and CDR2: KGHSH, LQKENI. The ends were cut back, 2 bases at V and 3 bases at J, with 7 bases in the middle. The CDR3 covers 13 residues. CDR3 sequence reads: CASSPDTYTEAFF. The CDR3 DNA follows: TGTGCCAGCTCACCAGACACCTACACTGAAGCTTTCTTT.

Only a few counts were recorded for this clonotype. The rearrangement links TRBV20-1 to TRBJ1-1; TRBD1 matches at 10 bases. Germline trimming cut 5 bases from V and 8 bases from J; bases unmatched to any gene: 5. Germline CDR1 and CDR2: DFQATT and SNEGSKA (reference sequence). The CDR3 contains 12 residues. The chain's CDR3 is CSAPDRGREAFF. Here the CDR3 DNA reads TGCAGTGCTCCTGACAGGGGGCGCGAAGCTTTCTTT.

At least ten counts were recorded for this clonotype. The CDR3 bases are TGTGCCAGCAGCCAAGGGATACACCGCTCCTACGAGCAGTACTTC. It specifies CASSQGIHRSYEQYF. This rearrangement joins TRBV6-2 or TRBV6-3 to TRBJ2-7; D not resolved. This CDR3 is 15 amino acids long. Trimming took 6 bases from V and 0 from J, leaving 15 bases between them. Germline-derived CDR1 and CDR2 are MNHEY and SVGEGT.

The genes are TRBV7-9 and TRBJ2-2, with D perhaps being TRBD1 or TRBD2 (5 bases each). CDR3 length: 15 residues. CDR1 SEHNR and CDR2 FQNEAQ come from the germline V gene (reference sequence). V dropped 4 bases and J dropped 1 base, with 10 bases sitting between them. CDR3 protein: CASSSGTMNTGELFF. The CDR3 DNA sequence: TGTGCCAGCAGCTCCGGGACCATGAACACCGGGGAGCTGTTTTTT.